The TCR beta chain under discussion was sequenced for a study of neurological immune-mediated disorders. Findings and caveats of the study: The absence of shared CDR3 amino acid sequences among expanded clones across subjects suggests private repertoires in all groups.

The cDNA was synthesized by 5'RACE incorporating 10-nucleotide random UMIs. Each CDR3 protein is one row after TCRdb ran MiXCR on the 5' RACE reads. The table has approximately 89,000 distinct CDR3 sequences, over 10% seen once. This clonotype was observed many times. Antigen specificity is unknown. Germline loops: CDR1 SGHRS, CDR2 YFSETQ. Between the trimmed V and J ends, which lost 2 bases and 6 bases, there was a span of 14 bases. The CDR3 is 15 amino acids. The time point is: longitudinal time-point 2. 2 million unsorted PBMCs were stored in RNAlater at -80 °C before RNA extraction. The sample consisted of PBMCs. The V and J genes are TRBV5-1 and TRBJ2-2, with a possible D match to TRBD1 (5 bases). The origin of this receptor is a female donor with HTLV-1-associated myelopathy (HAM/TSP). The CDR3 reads CASSFLPGYAGELFF. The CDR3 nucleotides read TGCGCCAGCAGCTTTCTGCCAGGGTATGCCGGGGAGCTGTTTTTT. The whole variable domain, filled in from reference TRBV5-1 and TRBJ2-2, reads KAGVTQTPRYLIKTRGQQVTLSCSPISGHRSVSWYQQTPGQGLQFLFEYFSETQRNKGNFPGRFSGRQFSNSRSEMNVSTLELGDSALYLCASSFLPGYAGELFFGEGSRLTVL.